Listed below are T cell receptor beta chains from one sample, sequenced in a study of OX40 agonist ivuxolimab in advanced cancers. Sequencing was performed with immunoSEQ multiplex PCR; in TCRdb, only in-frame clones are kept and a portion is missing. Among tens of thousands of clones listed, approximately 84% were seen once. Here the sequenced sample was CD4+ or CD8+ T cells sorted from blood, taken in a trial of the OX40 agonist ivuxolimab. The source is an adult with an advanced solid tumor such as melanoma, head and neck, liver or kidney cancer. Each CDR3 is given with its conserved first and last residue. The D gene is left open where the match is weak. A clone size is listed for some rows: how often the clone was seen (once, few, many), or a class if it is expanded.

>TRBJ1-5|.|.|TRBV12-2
CATQHTDSNQPQHF
TGTGCAACCCAACATACGGATAGCAATCAGCCCCAGCATTTT
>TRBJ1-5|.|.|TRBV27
CASSSLPGYSNQPQHF
TGTGCCAGCAGTTCTTTACCAGGTTATAGCAATCAGCCCCAGCATTTT
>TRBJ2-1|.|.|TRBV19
CASSISDSWNEQFF
TGTGCCAGTAGTATAAGCGACTCTTGGAATGAGCAGTTCTTC
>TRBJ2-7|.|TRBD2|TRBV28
CASSITGTSGLWQYF
TGTGCCAGCAGTATAACCGGGACTAGCGGGCTCTGGCAGTACTTC
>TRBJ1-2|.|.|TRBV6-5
CASSYSGTNYGYTF
TGTGCCAGCAGTTACTCAGGGACCAACTATGGCTACACCTTC
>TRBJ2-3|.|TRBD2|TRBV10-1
CASGGLAGITDTQYF
TGCGCCAGCGGGGGACTAGCGGGAATTACAGATACGCAGTATTTT
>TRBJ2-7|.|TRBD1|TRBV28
CASSSLFGQGGSYEQYF
TGTGCCAGCAGTTCTCTCTTCGGACAGGGTGGCTCCTACGAGCAGTACTTC
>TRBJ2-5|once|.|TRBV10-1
CASKSGELQETQYF
TGCGCCAGCAAGTCAGGGGAACTCCAAGAGACCCAGTACTTC
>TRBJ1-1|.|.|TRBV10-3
CAISEAGRDTKAFF
TGTGCCATCAGTGAGGCAGGGAGGGACACTAAAGCTTTCTTT
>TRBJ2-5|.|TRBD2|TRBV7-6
CASSLGVSGEETQYF
TGTGCCAGCAGCTTAGGCGTTAGCGGGGAAGAGACCCAGTACTTC
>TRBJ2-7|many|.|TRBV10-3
CAISEFDEQYF
TGTGCCATCAGTGAGTTCGACGAGCAGTACTTC
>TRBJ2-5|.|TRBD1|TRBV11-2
CASSSSSTGKETQYF
TGTGCCAGCAGCTCGTCCTCGACAGGGAAAGAGACCCAGTACTTC
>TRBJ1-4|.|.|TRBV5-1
CASSSLGWGAWEKLFF
TGCGCCAGCAGCTCCCTCGGGTGGGGGGCATGGGAAAAACTGTTTTTT
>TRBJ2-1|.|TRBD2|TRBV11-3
CASSSPRLAGEDEQFF
TGTGCCAGCAGCTCCCCCCGACTAGCGGGAGAGGATGAGCAGTTCTTC
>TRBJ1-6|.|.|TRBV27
CASSSRGRGVSPLHF
TGTGCCAGCAGTTCGAGAGGGAGGGGCGTTTCACCCCTCCACTTT
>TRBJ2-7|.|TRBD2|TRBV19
CASSSQTSGSYEQYF
TGTGCCAGTAGTAGCCAGACTAGCGGGAGCTACGAGCAGTACTTC
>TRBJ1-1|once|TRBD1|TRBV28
CASRAPPGGAWNTEAFF
TGTGCCAGCAGGGCCCCCCCAGGGGGCGCTTGGAACACTGAAGCTTTCTTT
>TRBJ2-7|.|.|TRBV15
CATSRGGNNYEQYF
TGTGCCACCAGCAGAGGCGGTAACAACTACGAGCAGTACTTC
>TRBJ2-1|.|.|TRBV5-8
CASSLQRASDEQFF
TGTGCCAGCAGCTTACAGCGGGCTAGCGATGAGCAGTTCTTC
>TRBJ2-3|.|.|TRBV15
CATSRAMSRGGTDTQYF
TGTGCCACCAGCAGAGCCATGAGCAGGGGGGGCACAGATACGCAGTATTTT
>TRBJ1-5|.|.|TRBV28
CASRVLSNQPQHF
TGTGCCAGCAGGGTCCTTAGCAATCAGCCCCAGCATTTT
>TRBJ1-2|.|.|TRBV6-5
CASSPSTASYGYTF
TGTGCCAGCAGCCCGTCGACGGCCAGCTATGGCTACACCTTC
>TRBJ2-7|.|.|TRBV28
CASRSREASSEQYF
TGTGCCAGCAGATCCCGGGAAGCCTCAAGCGAGCAGTACTTC
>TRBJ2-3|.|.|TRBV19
CASSRTRTDTQYF
TGTGCCAGTAGTAGAACCCGGACAGATACGCAGTATTTT
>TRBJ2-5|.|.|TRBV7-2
CASSLAWRQETQYF
TGTGCCAGCAGCTTAGCGTGGCGCCAAGAGACCCAGTACTTC